This passage covers 17 T cell receptor beta chains from one sample sequenced in a study of T cell responses to AZD1222 COVID-19 vaccine. Profiled with immunoSEQ multiplex PCR; TCRdb holds only in-frame clones, not every one. The sample lists about 97,000 clones, approximately 90% occurring once. Sample: peripheral blood, taken on day 0 of AZD1222 vaccination. The receptors here all came from an adult in good health.

The rearrangement joins TRBV2 to TRBJ2-3; D possibly uses TRBD1 or TRBD2 (6 bases each). Deletions cut 7 bases from V and 7 bases from J, with 12 bases between. This CDR3 is 12 amino acids long. Looked up from germline, CDR1 is SNHLY and CDR2 is FYNNEI. CDR3 DNA: TGTGCCAGCAACGGGGGCGGGAATACGCAGTATTTT. Protein: CASNGGGNTQYF.

In the case of this clone: Sequence at one end of the junction differs from germline and may be a read error. This rearrangement joins TRBV5-1 to TRBJ2-7; no clear D. The germline gives CDR1 SGHRS, CDR2 YFSETQ. CDR3 size: 9 residues. CDR3 protein: CASRGPPHF. As DNA, the CDR3 is TGCGCCAGCAGGGGCCCGCCCCACTTC.

This clone was seen only once. The chain carries TRBV12-3 or TRBV12-4 and TRBJ2-1; D unresolved. Trimming took off 2 bases at V and 8 bases at J, with 4 bases between the two ends. CDR3 length: 11 amino acids. This CDR3 reads CASSLRHEQFF. CDR3 DNA sequence: TGTGCCAGCAGTTTACGCCATGAGCAGTTCTTC.

This clone was counted a single time. This sequence joins TRBV7-9 and TRBJ2-2; 12 positions match TRBD1. V trimming: 4 bases; J trimming: 6 bases; junction bases outside the gene matches: 6. The germline gives CDR1 SEHNR, CDR2 FQNEAQ (reference sequence). CDR3 length equals 16 residues. Here the CDR3 DNA reads TGTGCCAGCAGCTCGCCGGGACAGGGGGCGCCCGGGGAGCTGTTTTTT. Encoded protein: CASSSPGQGAPGELFF. Filled out from reference TRBV7-9 and TRBJ2-2, the complete variable domain reads DTGVSQNPRHKITKRGQNVTFRCDPISEHNRLYWYRQTLGQGPEFLTYFQNEAQLEKSRLLSDRFSAERPKGSFSTLEIQRTEQGDSAMYLCASSSPGQGAPGELFFGEGSRLTVL.

This clone was seen only once. The V call is TRBV5-1, the J call TRBJ2-1; D gene uncertain. Germline lookup yields CDR1 SGHRS and CDR2 YFSETQ. V was trimmed by 0 bases and J by 7 bases, leaving 11 bases between them. CDR3 length: 14 amino acids. The CDR3 sequence: CASSLVQAGNEQFF. The CDR3 DNA sequence: TGCGCCAGCAGCTTGGTCCAGGCCGGGAATGAGCAGTTCTTC.

The chain carries TRBV3-1 (or the pseudogene TRBV3-2) and TRBJ2-5; 8 positions agree with TRBD2. Germline V gives CDR1 LGHDT, CDR2 YNNKEL (reference sequence). The length of the CDR3 is 15 residues. V lost 6 bases and J lost 4; bases outside the gene matches: 10. Here the CDR3 DNA reads TGTGCCAGCAGGATCAGCGGGAGCGTCCCAGAGACCCAGTACTTC. Protein: CASRISGSVPETQYF.

The DNA of the CDR3 is TGTGCCAGCAGCCCCCGTTGGGAGCTGTTTTTT. Protein: CASSPRWELFF. The chain has TRBV11-2 and TRBJ2-2; D is unresolved. Trimming pared 5 bases from V and 9 bases from J, leaving 7 bases between. The CDR3 runs 11 residues. Germline CDR1 and CDR2: SGHAT and FQNNGV.

The genes are TRBV7-2 and TRBJ1-1; D remains unclear. The V gene's germline CDR1 is SGHTA and CDR2 FQGNSA. V lost 2 bases and J lost 3, with 10 bases in between. CDR3 size: 14 residues. CDR3 sequence: CASSLWGGDTEAFF. The CDR3 coding sequence is TGTGCCAGCAGCTTATGGGGTGGGGACACTGAAGCTTTCTTT.

The chain combines TRBV4-3 with TRBJ1-2, with 7 bases fitting TRBD1. The V gene's germline CDR1 is LGHNA and CDR2 YSLEER. The ends lost 4 bases at V and 7 bases at J; junction bases unmatched: 9. There are 14 residues in the CDR3. The DNA for the CDR3 is TGCGCCAGCAGCCTGAGACAGGGAGGAATTGGCTACACCTTC. This sequence encodes CASSLRQGGIGYTF.

V and J are TRBV7-8 and TRBJ1-2, with a weak D call TRBD1 (6 bases). V dropped 3 bases and J dropped 0 bases, with 11 bases sitting between them. The germline CDR1 and CDR2 sequences are SGHVS and FQNEAQ. The CDR3 runs to 15 residues. The CDR3 sequence: CASSFTRDTNYGYTF. CDR3 bases: TGTGCCAGCAGCTTTACCAGGGACACTAACTATGGCTACACCTTC. Looking up the rest from reference TRBV7-8 and TRBJ1-2 gives the full variable domain: GAGVSQSPRYKVAKRGQDVALRCDPISGHVSLFWYQQALGQGPEFLTYFQNEAQLDKSGLPSDRFFAERPEGSVSTLKIQRTQQEDSAVYLCASSFTRDTNYGYTFGSGTRLTVV.

V and J are TRBV5-4 and TRBJ2-5, with D possibly matching TRBD1 (7 bases). Deletions cut 0 bases from V and 4 bases from J, with 16 bases between. CDR1 is SGHNT, CDR2 YYREEE, per germline (reference sequence). This CDR3 is built from 16 residues. The CDR3 spells CASSLGGQGGGETQYF. The CDR3 bases are TGTGCCAGCAGCTTGGGTGGGCAGGGGGGAGGAGAGACCCAGTACTTC.

This clone was seen only once. The rearrangement links TRBV6-5 to TRBJ2-3, with D maybe TRBD1 (6 bases). Germline-derived CDR1 and CDR2 are MNHEY and SVGAGI. Deletions cut 1 base from V and 1 base from J, with 9 bases between. The CDR3 covers 15 residues. The CDR3 sequence: CASSYYNRGTDTQYF. In DNA, the CDR3 is TGTGCCAGCAGTTACTATAACAGGGGCACAGATACGCAGTATTTT.

This clone appeared once. The V gene is TRBV7-3, the J gene TRBJ2-2, with 11 positions matching TRBD2. Germline CDR1 reads SGHTA; CDR2 reads FQGTGA. V dropped 5 bases and J dropped 0; count of bases not matched to a gene: 8. The CDR3 consists of 18 residues. The CDR3 region has the DNA TGTGCCAGCAGCCCTTCCGGGACTAGCGGTCCGAACACCGGGGAGCTGTTTTTT. Translated: CASSPSGTSGPNTGELFF.

The genes are TRBV9 and TRBJ1-3; tentatively, D is TRBD1 (5 bases). The CDR3 is 15 amino acids. Looked up from germline, CDR1 is SGDLS and CDR2 is YYNGEE. V gave up 4 bases and J gave up 4 bases, with 15 bases separating them. In DNA, the CDR3 is TGTGCCAGCAGCCCAACGGAAGGGACCGGAAACACCATATATTTT. Amino acids: CASSPTEGTGNTIYF.

The rearrangement joins TRBV7-3 to TRBJ2-2; 8 bases fit TRBD1. The CDR3 is 15 residues long. The germline V gene has CDR1 SGHTA and CDR2 FQGTGA. V was clipped by 5 bases and J by 7 bases; unmatched bases: 9. The CDR3 sequence: CASSARTGWNGELFF. The CDR3 DNA is TGTGCCAGCAGCGCCCGGACAGGGTGGAACGGGGAGCTGTTTTTT.

This chain joins TRBV14 and TRBJ1-2, with D hard to call. CDR1 and CDR2 (germline): SGHDN, FVKESK. CDR3 length equals 15 residues. V dropped 1 base and J dropped 2 bases, with 11 bases sitting between them. CDR3 protein: CASSQGGGRNYGYTF. CDR3 DNA sequence: TGTGCCAGCAGCCAAGGCGGTGGCCGGAACTATGGCTACACCTTC.

The J gene is TRBJ1-4, the V gene TRBV29-1; 8 nucleotides match TRBD1. This CDR3 has 12 amino acids. Germline trimming cut 3 bases from V and 10 bases from J; bases unmatched to any gene: 4. Germline CDR1 reads SQVTM; CDR2 reads ANQGSEA. This CDR3 is CSVEAGGGKLFF. CDR3 coding DNA: TGCAGCGTTGAGGCAGGGGGCGGAAAACTGTTTTTT.